This TCR beta chain came from a study of neoadjuvant anti-PD-1 for oral cavity cancer. Overall study context: Around day 43, patients without progression received a fourth nivolumab dose before surgery.

This table comes from immunoSEQ multiplex PCR, and its TCRdb copy is limited to in-frame clones, with some not included. Here the sample spans around 13,000 clones, about three fifths being singletons. Study outcomes and limitations: After neoadjuvant nivolumab, PBMC T cell clonality was significantly higher in non-responders than responders.

About this clone: The antigen is not known.

The sample in question was PBMCs, obtained before nivolumab (anti-PD-1) treatment. The TCR originated in a person between 40 and 80 years old with oral cavity squamous cell carcinoma.

The CDR3 loop reads CASSFSGLADEQFF. As DNA, the CDR3 is TGTGCCAGCAGCTTCTCCGGACTAGCAGATGAGCAGTTCTTC. The chain employs TRBV7-7 and TRBJ2-1, with 8 bases fitting TRBD2. This CDR3 has 14 residues. Looked up from germline, CDR1 is SSHAT and CDR2 is FNYEAQ (reference sequence). Losses at the gene ends were 3 bases for V and 8 bases for J; bases not matched to a gene: 6.